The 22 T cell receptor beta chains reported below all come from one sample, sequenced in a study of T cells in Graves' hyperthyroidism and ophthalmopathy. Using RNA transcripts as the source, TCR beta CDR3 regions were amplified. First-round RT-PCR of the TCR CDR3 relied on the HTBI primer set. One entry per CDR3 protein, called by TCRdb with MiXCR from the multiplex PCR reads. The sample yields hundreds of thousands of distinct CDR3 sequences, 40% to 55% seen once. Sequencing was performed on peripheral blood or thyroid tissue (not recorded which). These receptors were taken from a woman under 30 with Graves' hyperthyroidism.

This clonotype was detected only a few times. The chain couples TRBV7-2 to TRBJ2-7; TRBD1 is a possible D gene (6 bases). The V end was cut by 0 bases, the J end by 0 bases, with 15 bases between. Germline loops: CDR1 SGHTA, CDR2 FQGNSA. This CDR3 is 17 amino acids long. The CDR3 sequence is CASSLAYSRGSSYEQYF. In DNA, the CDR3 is TGTGCCAGCAGCTTAGCGTATAGTAGGGGGAGCTCCTACGAGCAGTACTTC.

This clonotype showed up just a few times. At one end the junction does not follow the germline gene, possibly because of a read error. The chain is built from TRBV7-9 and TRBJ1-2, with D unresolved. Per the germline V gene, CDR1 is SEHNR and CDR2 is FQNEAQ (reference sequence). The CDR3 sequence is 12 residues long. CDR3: CANSLKDYGYTF. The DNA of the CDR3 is TGTGCCAACAGCTTAAAGGACTATGGCTACACCTTC.

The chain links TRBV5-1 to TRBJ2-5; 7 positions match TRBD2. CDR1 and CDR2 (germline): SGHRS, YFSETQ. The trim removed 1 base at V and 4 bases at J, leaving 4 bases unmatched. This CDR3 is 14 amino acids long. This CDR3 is CASSLTAGRETQYF. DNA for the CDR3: TGCGCCAGCAGCTTGACAGCGGGACGAGAGACCCAGTACTTC.

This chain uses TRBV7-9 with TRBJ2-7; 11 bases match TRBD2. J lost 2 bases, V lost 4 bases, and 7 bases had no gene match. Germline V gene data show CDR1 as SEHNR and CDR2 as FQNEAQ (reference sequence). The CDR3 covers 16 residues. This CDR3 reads CASSCRLSGRAYEQYF. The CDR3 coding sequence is TGTGCCAGCAGCTGCCGCCTTAGCGGGAGGGCCTACGAGCAGTACTTC.

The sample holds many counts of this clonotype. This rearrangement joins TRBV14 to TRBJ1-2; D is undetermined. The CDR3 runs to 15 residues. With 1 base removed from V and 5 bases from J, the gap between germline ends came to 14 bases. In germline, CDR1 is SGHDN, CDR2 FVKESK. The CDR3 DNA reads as TGTGCCAGCAGCCAAGCCAACGTCCCAAGATATGGCTACACCTTC. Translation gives CASSQANVPRYGYTF.

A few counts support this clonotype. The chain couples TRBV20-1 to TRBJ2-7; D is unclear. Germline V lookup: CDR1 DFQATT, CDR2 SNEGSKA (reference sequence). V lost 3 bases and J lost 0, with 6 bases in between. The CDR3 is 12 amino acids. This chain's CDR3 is CSASEPSYEQYF. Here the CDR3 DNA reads TGCAGTGCTAGTGAACCCTCCTACGAGCAGTACTTC.

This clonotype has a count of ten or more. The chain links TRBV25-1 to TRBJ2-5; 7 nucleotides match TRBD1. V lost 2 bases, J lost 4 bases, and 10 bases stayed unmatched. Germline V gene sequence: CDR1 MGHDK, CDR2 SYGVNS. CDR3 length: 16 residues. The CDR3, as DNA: TGTGCCAGCAGTGAAGTCGAGACAGGGAGTAGAGAGACCCAGTACTTC. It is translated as CASSEVETGSRETQYF.

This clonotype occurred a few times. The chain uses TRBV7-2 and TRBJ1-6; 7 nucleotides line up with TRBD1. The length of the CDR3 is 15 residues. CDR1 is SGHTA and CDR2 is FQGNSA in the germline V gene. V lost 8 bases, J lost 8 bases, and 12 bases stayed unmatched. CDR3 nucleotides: TGTGCCAGCTCACCCCTGGGGACAGAAGATTCACCCCTCCACTTT. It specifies CASSPLGTEDSPLHF.

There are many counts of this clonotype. CDR3 residues: CATMKGPSGMSYEQYF. The CDR3 DNA follows: TGTGCCACCATGAAGGGTCCTAGCGGGATGTCCTACGAGCAGTACTTC. This chain connects TRBV15 to TRBJ2-7; TRBD2 matches 9 bases. The CDR3 spans 16 residues. Germline values: CDR1 LNHNV, CDR2 YYDKDF (reference sequence). Trimming took 7 bases from V and 1 from J; bases not matched to a gene: 11.

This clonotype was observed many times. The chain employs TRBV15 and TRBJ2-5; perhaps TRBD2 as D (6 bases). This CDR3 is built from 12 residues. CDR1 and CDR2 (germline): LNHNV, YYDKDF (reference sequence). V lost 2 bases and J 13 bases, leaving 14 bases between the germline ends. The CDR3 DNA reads TGTGCCACCAGCAGAAGGGACTCCGCTCCGTACTTC. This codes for CATSRRDSAPYF.

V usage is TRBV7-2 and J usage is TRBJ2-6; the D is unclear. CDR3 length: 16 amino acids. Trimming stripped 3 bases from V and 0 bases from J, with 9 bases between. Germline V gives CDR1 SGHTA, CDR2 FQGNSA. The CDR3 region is CASSLWFLSGANVLTF. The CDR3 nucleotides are TGTGCCAGCAGCTTGTGGTTTCTCTCTGGGGCCAACGTCCTGACTTTC.

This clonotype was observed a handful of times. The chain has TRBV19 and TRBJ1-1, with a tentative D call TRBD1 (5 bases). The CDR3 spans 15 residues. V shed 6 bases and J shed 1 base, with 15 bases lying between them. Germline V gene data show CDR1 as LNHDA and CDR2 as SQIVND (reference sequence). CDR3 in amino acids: CASSPWGVTNTEAFF. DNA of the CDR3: TGTGCCAGTAGCCCATGGGGGGTGACGAACACTGAAGCTTTCTTT.

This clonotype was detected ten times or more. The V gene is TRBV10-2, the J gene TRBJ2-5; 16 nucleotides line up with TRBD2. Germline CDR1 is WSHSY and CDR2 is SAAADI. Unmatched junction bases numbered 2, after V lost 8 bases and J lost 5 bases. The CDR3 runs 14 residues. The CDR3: CASGTSGREETQYF. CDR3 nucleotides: TGCGCCAGCGGGACTAGCGGGAGGGAGGAGACCCAGTACTTC.

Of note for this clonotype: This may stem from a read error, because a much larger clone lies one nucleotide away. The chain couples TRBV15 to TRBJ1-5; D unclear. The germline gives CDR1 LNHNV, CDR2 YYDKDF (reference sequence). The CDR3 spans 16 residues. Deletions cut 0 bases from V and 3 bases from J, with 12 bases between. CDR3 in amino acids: CATSRDYRGTNQPQHF. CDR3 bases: TGTGCCACCAGCAGAGATTATAGAGGTACCAATCAGCCCCAGCATTTT.

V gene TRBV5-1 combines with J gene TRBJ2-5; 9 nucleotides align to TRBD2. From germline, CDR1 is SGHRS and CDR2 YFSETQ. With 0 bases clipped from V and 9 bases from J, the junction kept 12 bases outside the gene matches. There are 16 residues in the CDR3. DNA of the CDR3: TGCGCCAGCAGCTTGGAGCTAGCGGGGCCTGGCGAGTCCCAGTACTTC. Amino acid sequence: CASSLELAGPGESQYF.

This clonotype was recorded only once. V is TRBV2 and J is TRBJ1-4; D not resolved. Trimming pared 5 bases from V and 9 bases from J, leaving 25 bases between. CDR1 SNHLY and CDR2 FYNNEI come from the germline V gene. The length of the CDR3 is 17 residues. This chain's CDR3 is CASSYDGFLSTRQKLFF. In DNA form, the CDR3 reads TGTGCCAGCAGTTACGACGGATTCCTTAGCACTCGTCAAAAACTGTTTTTT.

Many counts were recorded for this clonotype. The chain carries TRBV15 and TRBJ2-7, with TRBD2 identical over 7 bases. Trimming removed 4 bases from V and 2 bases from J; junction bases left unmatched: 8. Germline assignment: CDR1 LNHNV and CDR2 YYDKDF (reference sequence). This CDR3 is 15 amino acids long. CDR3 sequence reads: CATSNGVGGAYEQYF. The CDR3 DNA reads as TGTGCCACCAGCAACGGGGTGGGGGGGGCCTACGAGCAGTACTTC.

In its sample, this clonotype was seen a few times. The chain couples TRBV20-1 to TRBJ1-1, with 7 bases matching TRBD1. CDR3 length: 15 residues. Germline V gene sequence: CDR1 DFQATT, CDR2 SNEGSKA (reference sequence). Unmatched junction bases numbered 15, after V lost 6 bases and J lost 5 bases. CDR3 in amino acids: CSAPDKTGDGTEAFF. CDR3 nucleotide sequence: TGCAGTGCCCCAGATAAAACAGGGGATGGGACTGAAGCTTTCTTT.

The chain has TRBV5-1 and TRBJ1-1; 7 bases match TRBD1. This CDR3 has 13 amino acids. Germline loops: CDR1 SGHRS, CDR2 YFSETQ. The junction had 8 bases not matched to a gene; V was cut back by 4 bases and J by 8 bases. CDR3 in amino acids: CASSGWTGDEAFF. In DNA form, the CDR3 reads TGCGCCAGCAGCGGCTGGACAGGCGACGAAGCTTTCTTT.

The CDR3 coding sequence is TGCAGTCCCACCTCCACGAGCGAGTACCAAGAGACCCAGTACTTC. As protein: CSPTSTSEYQETQYF. The chain joins TRBV20-1 to TRBJ2-5; no firm D call. The CDR3 totals 15 residues. The V end was cut by 8 bases, the J end by 0 bases, with 19 bases between. The V gene's germline CDR1 is DFQATT and CDR2 SNEGSKA (reference sequence).

The CDR3, as DNA: TGTGCCAGCAGCTTAACGTCAGGTCCAACAGGGAAAATCGCTGGGGCCAACGTCCTGACTTTC. Translation gives CASSLTSGPTGKIAGANVLTF. This chain links TRBV7-3 with TRBJ2-6, with a tentative D call TRBD1 (6 bases). Looked up from germline, CDR1 is SGHTA and CDR2 is FQGTGA. The CDR3 length is 21 residues. Deletions cut 0 bases from V and 2 bases from J, with 23 bases between.

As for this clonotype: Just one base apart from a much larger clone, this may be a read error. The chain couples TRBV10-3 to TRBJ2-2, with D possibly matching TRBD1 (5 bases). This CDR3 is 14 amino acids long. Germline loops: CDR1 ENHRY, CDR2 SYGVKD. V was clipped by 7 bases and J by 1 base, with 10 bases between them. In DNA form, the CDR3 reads TGTGCCATCAAAGGGGCTTTGAACACCGGGGAGCTGTTTTTT. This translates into CAIKGALNTGELFF.